This TCR beta chain derives from a study of beta chain features in type 1 diabetes. The wider study: Investigators examined some 100,000,000 sorted cells across all samples.

CDR1 SEHNR and CDR2 FQNEAQ come from the germline V gene (reference sequence). CDR3 length: 15 amino acids. Deletions cut 3 bases from V and 3 bases from J, with 15 bases between. Expressed TCRB transcripts got sequenced, as all isolated RNA was reverse transcribed. Sequenced naive, central memory and regulatory T cell samples produced an average of about 3.57 million reads. Data came from immunoSEQ multiplex PCR; TCRdb stores just in-frame clones and leaves some out. The repertoire consists of a few hundred thousand clones, with 9.5% to 10% occurring once and the leading ten covering about 0.6%. This clone has more than one count but fewer than ten. The antigen is not known. Findings and caveats of the study: In all four CD4+ subsets, TCRB CDR3 length was significantly, moderately reduced in type 1 diabetes. PCR might pick shorter templates more often, in the same way for patients and controls.

This TCR was recovered from a man between 25 and 39 years old with type 1 diabetes. The sample consisted of central memory CD4+ T cells from blood. The genes are TRBV7-9 and TRBJ2-7; maybe TRBD2 (5 bases). The CDR3 region has the DNA TGTGCCAGCAGCTTCGGGTCCAGCGGAAACTACGAGCAGTACTTC. It codes for CASSFGSSGNYEQYF.